The rows below give T cell receptor beta chains drawn from one sample of a study of blood T cell repertoires in COVID-19. Clones were read by immunoSEQ multiplex PCR, and TCRdb kept only the in-frame ones, dropping some. Among about 320,000 clones listed, about 83% were seen once. The material sequenced was peripheral blood. These receptors were collected from a woman between 50 and 59 years old with acute or convalescent COVID-19. Each CDR3 is given with its conserved first and last residue. D genes are given only for firm matches. Only some rows state a clone size, as once, few, many or a class for expanded clones.

J: TRBJ2-1
V: TRBV15
size: few
D: .
length: 14
DNA: TGTGCCACCAGCAGAGGAGAAACCTACAATGAGCAGTTCTTC
CDR3: CATSRGETYNEQFF

J: TRBJ2-3
V: TRBV4-1
size: .
D: TRBD2
length: 16
DNA: TGCGCCAGCAGCCTCCTCACTAGCGGGGTCACAGATACGCAGTATTTT
CDR3: CASSLLTSGVTDTQYF

J: TRBJ2-6
V: TRBV14
size: .
D: .
length: 14
DNA: TGTGCCAGCAGCCTTAACTCTGGGGCCAACGTCCTGACTTTC
CDR3: CASSLNSGANVLTF

J: TRBJ2-3
V: TRBV6-2/TRBV6-3
size: .
D: TRBD1
length: 14
DNA: TGTGCCAGCAGTCATCGGGACAGGGGTAATACGCAGTATTTT
CDR3: CASSHRDRGNTQYF

J: TRBJ1-5
V: TRBV29-1
size: .
D: .
length: 13
DNA: TGCAGCGTAGCCGGGACTACAAATCAGCCCCAGCATTTT
CDR3: CSVAGTTNQPQHF

J: TRBJ2-5
V: TRBV23-1
size: once
D: .
length: 13
DNA: TGCGCCAGCAGTCATCCCGGGTGGGAGACCCAGTACTTC
CDR3: CASSHPGWETQYF

J: TRBJ2-1
V: TRBV5-4
size: .
D: TRBD2
length: 14
DNA: TGTGCCAGCAGCTTGGCCAAGGGACTAAATGAGCAGTTCTTC
CDR3: CASSLAKGLNEQFF

J: TRBJ1-2
V: TRBV19
size: .
D: TRBD1
length: 15
DNA: TGTGCCAGTAGTATCCCGGGACAGGGGGCAGAGGGCTACACCTTC
CDR3: CASSIPGQGAEGYTF

J: TRBJ1-1
V: TRBV6-2/TRBV6-3
size: .
D: .
length: 12
DNA: TGTGCCAGCAGTCCGGGGAACACTGAAGCTTTCTTT
CDR3: CASSPGNTEAFF

J: TRBJ2-2
V: TRBV4-2
size: .
D: .
length: 15
DNA: TGTGCCAGCAGCCAAGATTTGGCCGACACCGGGGAGCTGTTTTTT
CDR3: CASSQDLADTGELFF

J: TRBJ2-2
V: TRBV24-1
size: .
D: TRBD1
length: 16
DNA: TGTGCCACCAGTGATCAACGACAGGGAAGCACCGGGGAGCTGTTTTTT
CDR3: CATSDQRQGSTGELFF

J: TRBJ2-3
V: TRBV5-1
size: .
D: .
length: 15
DNA: TGCGCCAGCAGCTTGGGAGGTCTCAGCACAGATACGCAGTATTTT
CDR3: CASSLGGLSTDTQYF

J: TRBJ2-6
V: TRBV4-1
size: .
D: .
length: 13
DNA: TGCGCCAGCAGCTACTCTGGGGCCAACGTCCTGACTTTC
CDR3: CASSYSGANVLTF

J: TRBJ1-6
V: TRBV6-5
size: .
D: TRBD1
length: 14
DNA: TGTGCCAGCAGAATAGGGACAGAAAGATCACCCCTCCACTTT
CDR3: CASRIGTERSPLHF